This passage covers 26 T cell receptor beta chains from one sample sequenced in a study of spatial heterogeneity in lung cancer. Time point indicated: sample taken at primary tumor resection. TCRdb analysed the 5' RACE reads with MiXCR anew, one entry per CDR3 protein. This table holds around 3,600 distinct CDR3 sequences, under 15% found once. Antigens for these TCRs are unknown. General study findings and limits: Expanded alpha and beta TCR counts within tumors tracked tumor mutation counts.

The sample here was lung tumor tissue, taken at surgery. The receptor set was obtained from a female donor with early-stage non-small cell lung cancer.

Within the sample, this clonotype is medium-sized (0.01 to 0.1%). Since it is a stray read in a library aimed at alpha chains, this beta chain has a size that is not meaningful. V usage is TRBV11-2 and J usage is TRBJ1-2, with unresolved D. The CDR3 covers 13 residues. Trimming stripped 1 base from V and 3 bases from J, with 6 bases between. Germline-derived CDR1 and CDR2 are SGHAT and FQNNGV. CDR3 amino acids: CASSLGTDYGYTF. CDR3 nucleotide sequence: TGTGCCAGCAGCTTAGGGACGGACTATGGCTACACCTTC.

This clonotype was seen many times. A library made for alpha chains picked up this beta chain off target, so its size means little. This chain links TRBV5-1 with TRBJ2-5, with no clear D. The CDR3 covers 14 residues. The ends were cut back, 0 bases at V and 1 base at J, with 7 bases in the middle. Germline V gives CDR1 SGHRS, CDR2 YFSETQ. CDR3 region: CASSLDGFQETQYF. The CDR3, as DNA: TGCGCCAGCAGCTTGGACGGATTCCAAGAGACCCAGTACTTC.

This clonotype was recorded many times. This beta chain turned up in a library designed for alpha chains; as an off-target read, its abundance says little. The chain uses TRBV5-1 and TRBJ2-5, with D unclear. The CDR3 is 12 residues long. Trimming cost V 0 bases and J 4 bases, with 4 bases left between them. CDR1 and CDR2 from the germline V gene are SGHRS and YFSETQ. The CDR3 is CASSLDGETQYF. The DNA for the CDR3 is TGCGCCAGCAGCTTGGACGGAGAGACCCAGTACTTC. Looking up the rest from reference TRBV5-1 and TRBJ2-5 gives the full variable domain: KAGVTQTPRYLIKTRGQQVTLSCSPISGHRSVSWYQQTPGQGLQFLFEYFSETQRNKGNFPGRFSGRQFSNSRSEMNVSTLELGDSALYLCASSLDGETQYFGPGTRLLVL.

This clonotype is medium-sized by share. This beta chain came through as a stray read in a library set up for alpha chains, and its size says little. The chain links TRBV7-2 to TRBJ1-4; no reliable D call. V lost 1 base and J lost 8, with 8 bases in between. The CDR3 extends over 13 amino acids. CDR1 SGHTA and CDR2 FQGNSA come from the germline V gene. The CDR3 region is CASSLGGGEKLFF. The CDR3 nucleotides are TGTGCCAGCAGCTTAGGCGGAGGGGAAAAACTGTTTTTT.

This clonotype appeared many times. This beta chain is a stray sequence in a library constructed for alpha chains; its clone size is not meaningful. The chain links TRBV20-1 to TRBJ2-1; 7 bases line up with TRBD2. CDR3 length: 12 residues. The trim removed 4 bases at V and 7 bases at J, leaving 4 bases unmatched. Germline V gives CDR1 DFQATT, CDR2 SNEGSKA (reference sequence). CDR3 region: CSANRAGNEQFF. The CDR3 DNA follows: TGCAGTGCTAATAGAGCGGGAAATGAGCAGTTCTTC.

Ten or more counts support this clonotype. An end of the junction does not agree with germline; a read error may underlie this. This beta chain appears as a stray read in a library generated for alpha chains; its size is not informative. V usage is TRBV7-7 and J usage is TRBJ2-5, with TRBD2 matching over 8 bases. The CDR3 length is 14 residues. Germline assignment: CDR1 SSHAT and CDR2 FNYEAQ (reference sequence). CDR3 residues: CASTPTGGRETQYF. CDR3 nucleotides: TGTGCTAGCACCCCAACGGGGGGGAGAGAGACCCAGTACTTC.

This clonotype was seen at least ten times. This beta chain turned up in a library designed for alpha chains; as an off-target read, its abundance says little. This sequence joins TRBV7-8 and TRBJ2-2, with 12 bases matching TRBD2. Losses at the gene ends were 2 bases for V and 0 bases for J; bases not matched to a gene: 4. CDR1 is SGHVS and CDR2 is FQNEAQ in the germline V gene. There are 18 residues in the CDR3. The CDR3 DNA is TGTGCCAGCAGCTTACACGGGACTAGCGGGTCGAACACCGGGGAGCTGTTTTTT. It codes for CASSLHGTSGSNTGELFF.

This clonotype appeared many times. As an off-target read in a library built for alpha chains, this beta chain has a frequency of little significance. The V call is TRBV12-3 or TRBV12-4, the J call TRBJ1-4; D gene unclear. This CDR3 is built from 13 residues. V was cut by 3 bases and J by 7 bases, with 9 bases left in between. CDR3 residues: CASSFWGAEKLFF. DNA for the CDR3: TGTGCCAGCAGTTTCTGGGGTGCTGAAAAACTGTTTTTT.

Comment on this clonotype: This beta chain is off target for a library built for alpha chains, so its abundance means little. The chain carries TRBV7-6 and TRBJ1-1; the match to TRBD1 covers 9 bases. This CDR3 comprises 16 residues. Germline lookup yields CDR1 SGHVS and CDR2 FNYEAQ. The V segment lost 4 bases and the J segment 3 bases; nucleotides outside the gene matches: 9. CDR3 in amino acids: CASSSQGAQGDTEAFF. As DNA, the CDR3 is TGTGCCAGCAGCTCACAGGGGGCGCAGGGGGACACTGAAGCTTTCTTT.

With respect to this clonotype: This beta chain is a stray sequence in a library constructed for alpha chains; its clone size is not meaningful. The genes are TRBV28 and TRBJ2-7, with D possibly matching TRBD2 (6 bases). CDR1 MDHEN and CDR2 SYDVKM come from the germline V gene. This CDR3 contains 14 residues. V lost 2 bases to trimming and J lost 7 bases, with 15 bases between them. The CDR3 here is CASSLPGTWWEQYF. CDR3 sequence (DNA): TGTGCCAGCAGTTTACCCGGGACTTGGTGGGAGCAGTACTTC.

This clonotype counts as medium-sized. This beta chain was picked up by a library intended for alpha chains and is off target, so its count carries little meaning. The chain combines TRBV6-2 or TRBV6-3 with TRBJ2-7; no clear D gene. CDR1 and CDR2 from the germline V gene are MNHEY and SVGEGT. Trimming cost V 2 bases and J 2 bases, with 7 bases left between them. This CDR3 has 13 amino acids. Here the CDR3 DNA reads TGTGCCAGCAGTTACAAGGGCCCCTACGAGCAGTACTTC. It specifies CASSYKGPYEQYF.

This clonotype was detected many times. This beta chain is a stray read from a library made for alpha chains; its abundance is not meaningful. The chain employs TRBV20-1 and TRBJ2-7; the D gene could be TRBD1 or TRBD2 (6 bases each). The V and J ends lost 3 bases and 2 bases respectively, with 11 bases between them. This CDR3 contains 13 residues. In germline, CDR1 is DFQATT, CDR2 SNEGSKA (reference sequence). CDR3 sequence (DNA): TGCAGTGCTAGCGGGGGCTCAACCTACGAGCAGTACTTC. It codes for CSASGGSTYEQYF.

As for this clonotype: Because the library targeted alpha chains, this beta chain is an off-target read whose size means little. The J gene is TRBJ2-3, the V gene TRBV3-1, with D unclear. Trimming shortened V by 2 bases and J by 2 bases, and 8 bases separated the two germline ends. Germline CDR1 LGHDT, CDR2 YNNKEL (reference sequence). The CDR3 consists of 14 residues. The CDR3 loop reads CASSQRTFTDTQYF. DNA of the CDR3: TGTGCCAGCAGCCAACGCACCTTCACAGATACGCAGTATTTT.

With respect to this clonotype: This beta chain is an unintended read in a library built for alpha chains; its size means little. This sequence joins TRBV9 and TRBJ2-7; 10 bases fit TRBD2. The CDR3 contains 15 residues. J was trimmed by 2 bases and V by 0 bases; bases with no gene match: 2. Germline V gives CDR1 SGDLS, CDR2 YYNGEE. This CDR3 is CASSVASGRAYEQYF. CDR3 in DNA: TGTGCCAGCAGCGTAGCGAGCGGGAGGGCCTACGAGCAGTACTTC.

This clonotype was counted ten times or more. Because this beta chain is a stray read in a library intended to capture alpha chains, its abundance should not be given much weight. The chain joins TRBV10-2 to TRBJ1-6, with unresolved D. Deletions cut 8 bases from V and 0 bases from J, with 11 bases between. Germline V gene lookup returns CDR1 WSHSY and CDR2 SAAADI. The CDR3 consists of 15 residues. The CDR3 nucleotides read TGCGCCAGCCGACCCGAGAGCTCCTATAATTCACCCCTCCACTTT. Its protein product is CASRPESSYNSPLHF.

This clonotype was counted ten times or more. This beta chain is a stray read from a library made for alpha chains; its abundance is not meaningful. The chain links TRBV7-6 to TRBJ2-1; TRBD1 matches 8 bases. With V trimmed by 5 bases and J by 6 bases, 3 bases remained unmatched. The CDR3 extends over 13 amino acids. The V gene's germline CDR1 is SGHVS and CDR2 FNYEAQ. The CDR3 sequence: CASSPGTGNEQFF. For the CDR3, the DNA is TGTGCCAGCAGCCCCGGGACAGGCAATGAGCAGTTCTTC.

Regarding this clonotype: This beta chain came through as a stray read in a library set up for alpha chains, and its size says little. CDR3 sequence (DNA): TGTGCCAGCAGCTTAGGACAGAAGGACATTCAGTACTTC. Translated: CASSLGQKDIQYF. The V and J genes are TRBV7-3 and TRBJ2-4; D is possibly TRBD1 (6 bases). The CDR3 has 13 amino acids. Germline CDR1 SGHTA, CDR2 FQGTGA. Trimming shortened V by 2 bases and J by 8 bases, and 10 bases separated the two germline ends.

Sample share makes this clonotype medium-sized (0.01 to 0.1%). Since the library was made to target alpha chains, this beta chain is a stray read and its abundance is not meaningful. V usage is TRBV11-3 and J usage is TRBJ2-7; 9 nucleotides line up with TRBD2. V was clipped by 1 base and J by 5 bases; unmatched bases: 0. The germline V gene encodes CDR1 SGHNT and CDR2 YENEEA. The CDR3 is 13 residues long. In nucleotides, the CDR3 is TGTGCCAGCAGCTTAGGACTAGCGGACGAGCAGTACTTC. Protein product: CASSLGLADEQYF.

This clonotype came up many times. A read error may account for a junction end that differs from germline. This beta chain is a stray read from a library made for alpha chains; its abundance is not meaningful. This chain's CDR3 is CASSLAGSTGQETQYF. CDR3 coding DNA: TGTGCTAGCAGCTTAGCGGGATCGACAGGTCAAGAGACCCAGTACTTC. The chain couples TRBV7-7 to TRBJ2-5, with 8 bases fitting TRBD2. CDR1 and CDR2 from the germline V gene are SSHAT and FNYEAQ (reference sequence). This CDR3 contains 16 residues.

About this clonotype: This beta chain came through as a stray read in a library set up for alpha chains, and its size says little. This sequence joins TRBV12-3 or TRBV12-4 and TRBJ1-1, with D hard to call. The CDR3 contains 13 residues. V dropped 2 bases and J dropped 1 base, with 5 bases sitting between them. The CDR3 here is CASSLYQNTEAFF. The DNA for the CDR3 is TGTGCCAGCAGTTTATATCAGAACACTGAAGCTTTCTTT.

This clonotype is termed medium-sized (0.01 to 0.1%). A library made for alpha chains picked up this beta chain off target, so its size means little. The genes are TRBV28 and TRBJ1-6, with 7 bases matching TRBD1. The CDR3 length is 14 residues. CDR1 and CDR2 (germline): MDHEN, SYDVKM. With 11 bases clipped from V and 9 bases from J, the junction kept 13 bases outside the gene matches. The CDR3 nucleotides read TGTGCCGGAAGTCTTGCACAGGGGAGTTCACCCCTCCACTTT. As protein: CAGSLAQGSSPLHF.

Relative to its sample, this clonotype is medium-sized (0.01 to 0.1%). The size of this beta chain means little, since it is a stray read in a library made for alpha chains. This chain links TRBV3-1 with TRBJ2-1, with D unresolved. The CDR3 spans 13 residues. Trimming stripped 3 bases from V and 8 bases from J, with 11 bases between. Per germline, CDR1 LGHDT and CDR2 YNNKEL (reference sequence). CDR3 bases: TGTGCCAGCAGCCAGCTATCTGTGGATGAGCAGTTCTTC. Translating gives CASSQLSVDEQFF.

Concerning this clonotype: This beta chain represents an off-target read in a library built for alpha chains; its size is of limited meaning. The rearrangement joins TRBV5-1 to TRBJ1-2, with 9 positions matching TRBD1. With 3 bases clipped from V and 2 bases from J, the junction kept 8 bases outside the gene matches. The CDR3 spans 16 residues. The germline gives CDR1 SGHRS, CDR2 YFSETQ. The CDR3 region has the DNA TGCGCCAGCAGCTCGCTCAGGACAGGGGCAAACTATGGCTACACCTTC. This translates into CASSSLRTGANYGYTF.

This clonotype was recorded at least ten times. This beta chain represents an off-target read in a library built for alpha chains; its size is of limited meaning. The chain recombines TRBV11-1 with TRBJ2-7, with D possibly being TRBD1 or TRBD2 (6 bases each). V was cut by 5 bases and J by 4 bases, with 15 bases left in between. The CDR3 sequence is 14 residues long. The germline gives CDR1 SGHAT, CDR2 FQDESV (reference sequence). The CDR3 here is CASSLYGGRYEQYF. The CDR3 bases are TGTGCCAGCAGCCTTTACGGGGGCCGATACGAGCAGTACTTC. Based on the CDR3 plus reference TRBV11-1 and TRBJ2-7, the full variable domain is EAEVAQSPRYKITEKSQAVAFWCDPISGHATLYWYRQILGQGPELLVQFQDESVVDDSQLPKDRFSAERLKGVDSTLKIQPAELGDSAMYLCASSLYGGRYEQYFGPGTRLTVT.

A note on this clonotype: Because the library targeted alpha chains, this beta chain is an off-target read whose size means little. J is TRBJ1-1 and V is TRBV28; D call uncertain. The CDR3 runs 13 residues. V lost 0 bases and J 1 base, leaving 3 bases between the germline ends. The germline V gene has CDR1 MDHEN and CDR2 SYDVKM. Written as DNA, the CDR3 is TGTGCCAGCAGTTTATGGAAGAACACTGAAGCTTTCTTT. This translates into CASSLWKNTEAFF.

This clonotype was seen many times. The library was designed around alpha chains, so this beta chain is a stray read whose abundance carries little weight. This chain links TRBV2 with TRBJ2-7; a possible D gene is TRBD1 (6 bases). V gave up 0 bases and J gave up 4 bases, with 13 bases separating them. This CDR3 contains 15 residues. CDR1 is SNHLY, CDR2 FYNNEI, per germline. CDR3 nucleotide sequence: TGTGCCAGCAGTGAAGCGCCAGGGGCACCTTACGAGCAGTACTTC. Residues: CASSEAPGAPYEQYF.